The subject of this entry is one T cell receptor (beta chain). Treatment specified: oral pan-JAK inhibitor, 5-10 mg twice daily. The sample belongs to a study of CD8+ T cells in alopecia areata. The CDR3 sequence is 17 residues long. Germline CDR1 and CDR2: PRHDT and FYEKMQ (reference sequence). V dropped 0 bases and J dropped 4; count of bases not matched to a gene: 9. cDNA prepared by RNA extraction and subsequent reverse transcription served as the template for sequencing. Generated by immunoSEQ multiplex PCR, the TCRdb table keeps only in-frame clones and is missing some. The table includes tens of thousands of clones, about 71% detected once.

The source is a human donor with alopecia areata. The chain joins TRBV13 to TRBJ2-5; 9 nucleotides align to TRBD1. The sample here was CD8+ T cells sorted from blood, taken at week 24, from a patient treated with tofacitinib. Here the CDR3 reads CASSLGFAGQGLETQYF. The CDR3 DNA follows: TGTGCCAGCAGCTTAGGATTCGCGGGACAGGGATTAGAGACCCAGTACTTC.